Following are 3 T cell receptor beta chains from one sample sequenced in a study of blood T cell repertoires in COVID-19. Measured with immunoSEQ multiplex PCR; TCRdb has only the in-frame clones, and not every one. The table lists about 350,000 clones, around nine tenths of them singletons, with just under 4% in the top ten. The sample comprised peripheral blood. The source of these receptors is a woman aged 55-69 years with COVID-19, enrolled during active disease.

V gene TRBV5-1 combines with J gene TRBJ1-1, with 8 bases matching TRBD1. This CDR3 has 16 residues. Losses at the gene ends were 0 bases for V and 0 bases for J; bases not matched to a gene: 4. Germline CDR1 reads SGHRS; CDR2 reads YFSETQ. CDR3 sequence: CASSLGRGRVNTEAFF. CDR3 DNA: TGCGCCAGCAGCTTGGGCAGGGGGCGGGTGAACACTGAAGCTTTCTTT.

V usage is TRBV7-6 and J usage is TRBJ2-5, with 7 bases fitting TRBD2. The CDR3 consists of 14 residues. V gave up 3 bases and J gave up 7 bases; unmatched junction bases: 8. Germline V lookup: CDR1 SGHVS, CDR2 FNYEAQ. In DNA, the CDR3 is TGTGCCAGCAGCTTCCCCTCCCCGGGGGGGACCCAGTACTTC. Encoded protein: CASSFPSPGGTQYF. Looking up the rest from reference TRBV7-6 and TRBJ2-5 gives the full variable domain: GAGVSQSPRYKVTKRGQDVALRCDPISGHVSLYWYRQALGQGPEFLTYFNYEAQQDKSGLPNDRFSAERPEGSISTLTIQRTEQRDSAMYRCASSFPSPGGTQYFGPGTRLLVL.

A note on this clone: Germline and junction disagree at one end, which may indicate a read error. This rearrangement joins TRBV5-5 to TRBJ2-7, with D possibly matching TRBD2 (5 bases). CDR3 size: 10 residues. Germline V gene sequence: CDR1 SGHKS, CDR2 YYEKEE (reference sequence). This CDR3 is CASSFSGNRF. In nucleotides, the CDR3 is TGTGCCAGCAGCTTTTCGGGGAATCGCTTC.